This T cell receptor (beta chain) was identified during a study of technical replicates of blood from a few donors. The CDR3 runs to 17 residues. The germline gives CDR1 MNHEY, CDR2 SMNVEV (reference sequence). Trimming cost V 1 base and J 4 bases; bases outside gene matches: 7. Assay used: immunoSEQ multiplex PCR; TCRdb lists only in-frame clones, some missing. In the table there are about 76,000 clones, roughly 96% of which are singletons. The TCR comes from a human donor in good health. V usage is TRBV27 and J usage is TRBJ1-2, with 12 bases aligning to TRBD1. The sequenced material came from T cells isolated from PBMCs. CDR3 residues: CASSLWGTGGESYGYTF. CDR3 nucleotides: TGTGCCAGCAGTTTATGGGGGACAGGGGGCGAGAGCTATGGCTACACCTTC.